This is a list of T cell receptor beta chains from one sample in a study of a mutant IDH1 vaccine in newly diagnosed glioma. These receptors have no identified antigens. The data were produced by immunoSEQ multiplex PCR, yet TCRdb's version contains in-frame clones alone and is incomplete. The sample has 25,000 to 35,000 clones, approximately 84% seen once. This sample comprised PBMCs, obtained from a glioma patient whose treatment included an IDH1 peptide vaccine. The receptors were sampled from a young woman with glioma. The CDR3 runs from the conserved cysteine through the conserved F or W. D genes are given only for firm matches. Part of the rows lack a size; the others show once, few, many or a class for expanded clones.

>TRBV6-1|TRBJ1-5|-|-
TGTGCCAGCAGTGAAAGTCGGGGCTTCTATAGCAATCAGCCCCAGCATTTT
CASSESRGFYSNQPQHF
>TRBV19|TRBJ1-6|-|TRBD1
TGTGCCAGTAGTTGGCAGGGGGTGAATTCACCCCTCCACTTT
CASSWQGVNSPLHF
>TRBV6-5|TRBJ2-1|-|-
TGTGCCAGCAGTTTCTGGAGAGCGAATGAGCAGTTCTTC
CASSFWRANEQFF
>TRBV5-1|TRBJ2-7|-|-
TGCGCCAGCAGCTCGCGCCAAGGGGGCGAGCAGTACTTC
CASSSRQGGEQYF
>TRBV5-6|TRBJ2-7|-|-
TGTGCCAGCAGCTCCGACTTGCCCAGGGCCGGGCAGAGCTCCTACGAGCAGTACTTC
CASSSDLPRAGQSSYEQYF
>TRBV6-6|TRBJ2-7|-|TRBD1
TGTGCCAGCAGTTATCAAGGACAGGGGGCTTACGAGCAGTACTTC
CASSYQGQGAYEQYF
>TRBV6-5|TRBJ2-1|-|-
TGTGCCAGCAGTTACTCGGGGAGGGGGTCCTACAATGAGCAGTTCTTC
CASSYSGRGSYNEQFF
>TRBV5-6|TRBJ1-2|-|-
TGTGCCAGCAGCTTCCGACAGCGGAGCTATGGCTACACCTTC
CASSFRQRSYGYTF
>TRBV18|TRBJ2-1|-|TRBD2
TGTGCCAGCTCCTTGGGACTAGCGGGATATTCCCCCTCCTACAATGAGCAGTTCTTC
CASSLGLAGYSPSYNEQFF
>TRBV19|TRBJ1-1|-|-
TGTGCCAGTAGTTCGTCCCGGATCGGCACTGAAGCTTTCTTT
CASSSSRIGTEAFF
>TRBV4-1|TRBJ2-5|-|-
TGCGCCAGCAGCCAAGTGGGTTCCCGGGACACGGAGTACTTC
CASSQVGSRDTEYF
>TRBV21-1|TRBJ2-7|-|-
TGTGCCAGCAGCAAAGAGAAAGGGAGAGAGGGCTTTACCTACGAGCAGTACTTC
CASSKEKGREGFTYEQYF
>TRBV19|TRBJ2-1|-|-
TGTGCCAGCAGAGTTGGGAGTGAGCAGTTCTTC
CASRVGSEQFF
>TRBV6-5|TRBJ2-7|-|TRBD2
TGTGCCAGCAGTCAAGGCGGGGGTTACGAGCAGTACTTC
CASSQGGGYEQYF
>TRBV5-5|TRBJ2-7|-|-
TGTGCCAGCAGCAGAACACTTACCTACGAGCAGTACTTC
CASSRTLTYEQYF
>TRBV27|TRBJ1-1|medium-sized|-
TGTGCCAGCAGTTTATTTGGGCAGGGGAACACTGAAGCTTTCTTT
CASSLFGQGNTEAFF
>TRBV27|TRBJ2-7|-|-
TGTGCCAGCAGTCTTCGGTCCGAGAGCTCCTACGAGCAGTACTTC
CASSLRSESSYEQYF
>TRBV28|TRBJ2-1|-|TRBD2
TGTGCCATCATCGACATGGGGCTAGCGGAGATTAACTCCTACAATGAGCAGTTCTTC
CAIIDMGLAEINSYNEQFF
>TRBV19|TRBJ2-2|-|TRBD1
TGTGCCAGTAGTATAGATTGGGGACAGACCGGGGAGCTGTTTTTT
CASSIDWGQTGELFF
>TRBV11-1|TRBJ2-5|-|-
TGTGCCAGCAGCTCTGACTTCCGGGACCCAAGAGAAGAGACCCAGTACTTC
CASSSDFRDPREETQYF
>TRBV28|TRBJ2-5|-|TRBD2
TGTGCATCAAGGGTGTGGGGAGGGCAAGAGACCCAGTACTTC
CASRVWGGQETQYF
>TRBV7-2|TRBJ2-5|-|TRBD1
TGTGCCAGCAGCCCGCCGGGACAGCCTCTAGAGACCCAGTACTTC
CASSPPGQPLETQYF
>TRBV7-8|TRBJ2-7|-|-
TGTGCCAGCAGCTTAGGGACTGACTCCTACGAGCAGTACTTC
CASSLGTDSYEQYF
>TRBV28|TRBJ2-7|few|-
TGTGCCAGCAGTTTCTTCCAGGGTGGCTCCTACGAGCAGTACTTC
CASSFFQGGSYEQYF
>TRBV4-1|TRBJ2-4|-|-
TGCGCCAGCAGCCCCAGATACGTCGGGGTGAACATTCAGTACTTC
CASSPRYVGVNIQYF
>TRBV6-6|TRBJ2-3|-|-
TGTGCCAGCCGCAGATTATCAGGCACAGATACGCAGTATTTT
CASRRLSGTDTQYF
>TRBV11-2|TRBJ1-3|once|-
TGTGCCAGCAGCAAGCCCACAGGCTCCTCTGGAAACACCATATATTTT
CASSKPTGSSGNTIYF
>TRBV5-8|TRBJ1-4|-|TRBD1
TGTGCCAGCAGCTTCGATCAGGGGGAAAGAGATGGGGATGAAAAACTGTTTTTT
CASSFDQGERDGDEKLFF
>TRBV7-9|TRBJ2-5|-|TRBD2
TGTGCCAGCAGCTCCAAACCGGGACTAGCGGACTTTCAAGAGACCCAGTACTTC
CASSSKPGLADFQETQYF
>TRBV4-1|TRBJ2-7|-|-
TGCGCCAGCAGCCTATACGGGGTCGGGGCCTACGAGCAGTACTTC
CASSLYGVGAYEQYF
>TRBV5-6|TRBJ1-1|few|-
TGTGCCAGCAGCTGGAAGTTTATCATCGGGGCTTTCTTT
CASSWKFIIGAFF
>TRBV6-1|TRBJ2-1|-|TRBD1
TGTGCCAGCAGTGGGGGACAGGGGGTAACTGAGCAGTTCTTC
CASSGGQGVTEQFF
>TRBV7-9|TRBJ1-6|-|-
TGTGCCAGCAGCCGACGAACCGGGACTGAGGCATCACCCCTCCACTTT
CASSRRTGTEASPLHF
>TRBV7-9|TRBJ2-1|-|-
TGTGCCAGCAGCTTACCGGGGAACAATGAGCAGTTCTTC
CASSLPGNNEQFF
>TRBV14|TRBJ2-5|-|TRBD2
TGTGCCAGCAGCCTACTAGCGGGGGCCTGGGAGACCCAGTACTTC
CASSLLAGAWETQYF
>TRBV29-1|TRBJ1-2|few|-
TGCAGCGTTGAAACCGTCTATGGCTACACCTTC
CSVETVYGYTF
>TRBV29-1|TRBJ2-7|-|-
TGCAGCGTTGAAGAGGCCAAACCGGGCCTACGCGGCGAGCAGTACTTC
CSVEEAKPGLRGEQYF
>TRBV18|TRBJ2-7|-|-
TGTGCCAGCTCGGACTCAATGCCGGGACGGCAGTACTTC
CASSDSMPGRQYF
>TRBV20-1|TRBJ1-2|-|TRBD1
TGCAGTGCTAGCAAGGGGGCGGGCTACACCTTC
CSASKGAGYTF
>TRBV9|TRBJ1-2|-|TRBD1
TGTGCCAGCAGAGGGACAGGGTCATCATATGGCTACACCTTC
CASRGTGSSYGYTF
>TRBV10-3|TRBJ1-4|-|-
TGTGCCATCAGAGCCACAGGGTCGACTAATGAAAAACTGTTTTTT
CAIRATGSTNEKLFF
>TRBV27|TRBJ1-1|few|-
TGTGCCAGCTGGGGAGGGAAGTCCACTGAAGCTTTCTTT
CASWGGKSTEAFF
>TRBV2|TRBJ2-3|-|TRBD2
TGTGCCAGCAGTGATGCGGGGGGTGTCACAGATACGCAGTATTTT
CASSDAGGVTDTQYF
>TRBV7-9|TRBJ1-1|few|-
TGTGCCAGCAGCTCCGGCAGGACATTGGACACTGAAGCTTTCTTT
CASSSGRTLDTEAFF
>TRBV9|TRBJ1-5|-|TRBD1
TGTGCCAGCAACCAGGGGGGGTTTAGCAATCAGCCCCAGCATTTT
CASNQGGFSNQPQHF
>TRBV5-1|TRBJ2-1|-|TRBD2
TGCGCCAGCAGCTTGGGGGGTGGGAGGGACAATGAGCAGTTCTTC
CASSLGGGRDNEQFF
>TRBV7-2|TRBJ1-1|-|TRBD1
TGTGCCAGCAGCTTTTTTCTCCCGCCCGACAGGGGGAAAGCTTTCTTT
CASSFFLPPDRGKAFF
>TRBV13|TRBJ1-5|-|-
TGTGCCAGCAGCTTAGGTAAGGGAGCCACAGAGCCCCAGCATTTT
CASSLGKGATEPQHF
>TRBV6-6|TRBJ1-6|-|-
TGTGCCAGCAGGGGGGGGAGTAGGGATTCACCCCTCCACTTT
CASRGGSRDSPLHF
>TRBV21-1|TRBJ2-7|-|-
TGTGCCAGCAGCAAGCGACAGCCCTCCAGCGAGCAGTACTTC
CASSKRQPSSEQYF
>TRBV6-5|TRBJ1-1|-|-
TGTGCCAGCAGTACCAGGGATGGCACTGAAGCTTTCTTT
CASSTRDGTEAFF
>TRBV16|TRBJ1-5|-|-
TGTGCCAGCAGCCTGGGGGGAAATAGCAATCAGCCCCAGCATTTT
CASSLGGNSNQPQHF